This TCR beta chain was recovered during a study of cytotoxic CD8 clonotypes in ibrutinib-treated CLL. Germline CDR1 is SGDLS and CDR2 is YYNGEE. The CDR3 sequence is 11 residues long. V was trimmed by 0 bases and J by 5 bases, leaving 0 bases between them. With respect to this clone: In the same sample, other DNA sequences code for this CDR3.

Libraries were prepared by immunoSEQ multiplex PCR; TCRdb keeps only in-frame clonotypes and omits some of them. Counted here are 250,000 to 350,000 clones, approximately 79% occurring once; the ten biggest clones make up roughly 5.7%. The chain has TRBV9 and TRBJ1-3, with no clear D. Specimen: PBMCs, collected at disease progression, from a patient treated with ibrutinib. This sequence originates from a human donor with chronic lymphocytic leukemia. CDR3 sequence reads: CASSVGNTIYF. CDR3 DNA sequence: TGTGCCAGCAGCGTAGGAAACACCATATATTTT. The variable domain in full, completed from reference TRBV9 and TRBJ1-3, reads DSGVTQTPKHLITATGQRVTLRCSPRSGDLSVYWYQQSLDQGLQFLIQYYNGEERAKGNILERFSAQQFPDLHSELNLSSLELGDSALYFCASSVGNTIYFGEGSWLTVV.